This entry lists 18 T cell receptor beta chains sequenced from one sample in a study of ipilimumab plus nivolumab after autologous stem cell transplantation. Here immunoSEQ multiplex PCR was the method, and the copy in TCRdb shows in-frame clones only, minus some. Of about 12,000 clones in the sample, 73% are singletons; the top ten hold around 15%. The specimen was PBMCs, collected in a trial of ipilimumab plus nivolumab as post-transplant consolidation. The receptors derive from a male donor with diffuse large B-cell lymphoma.

About this clone: Other nucleotide sequences from this sample produce the same CDR3. This CDR3 is CAWSVGGSSYEQYF. The CDR3 nucleotides read TGTGCCTGGAGTGTAGGTGGGAGCTCCTACGAGCAGTACTTC. This rearrangement joins TRBV30 to TRBJ2-7; D might be TRBD2 (5 bases). Germline V gene lookup returns CDR1 GTSNPN and CDR2 SVGIG (reference sequence). Trimming took off 0 bases at V and 0 bases at J, with 9 bases between the two ends. The CDR3 loop spans 14 amino acids.

The CDR3 region is CASSGGQGGYEQYF. The CDR3 DNA reads as TGTGCCAGCAGTGGGGGACAGGGAGGCTACGAGCAGTACTTC. This chain links TRBV6-1 with TRBJ2-7, with 9 bases identical to TRBD1. The CDR3 loop spans 14 amino acids. Per the germline V gene, CDR1 is MNHNS and CDR2 is SASEGT. Germline trimming cut 4 bases from V and 3 bases from J; bases unmatched to any gene: 4.

J is TRBJ2-2 and V is TRBV10-2; D gene unclear. CDR3 length: 14 residues. The germline gives CDR1 WSHSY, CDR2 SAAADI. V was trimmed by 7 bases and J by 2 bases, leaving 11 bases between them. As DNA, the CDR3 is TGCGCCAGCAAAAGGCAGGTTAACACCGGGGAGCTGTTTTTT. Translation: CASKRQVNTGELFF.

V usage is TRBV27 and J usage is TRBJ2-3; TRBD1 matches 8 bases. There are 15 residues in the CDR3. Germline trimming cut 5 bases from V and 1 base from J; bases unmatched to any gene: 5. CDR1 and CDR2 from the germline V gene are MNHEY and SMNVEV (reference sequence). The CDR3 coding sequence is TGTGCCAGCAGTCCTCAGGGGGCGGGCACAGATACGCAGTATTTT. Protein: CASSPQGAGTDTQYF.

This clone was seen only a few times. The rearrangement joins TRBV5-4 to TRBJ2-1; 12 bases match TRBD2. V was pared by 3 bases and J by 2 bases, with 6 bases of the junction left unmatched. The CDR3 covers 17 residues. CDR1 SGHNT and CDR2 YYREEE come from the germline V gene (reference sequence). Here the CDR3 DNA reads TGTGCCAGCAGCTCCCTAGGACTAGCGGGAACCTACAATGAGCAGTTCTTC. Translating gives CASSSLGLAGTYNEQFF.

The rearrangement joins TRBV28 to TRBJ1-5, with TRBD1 matching over 8 bases. V was clipped by 6 bases and J by 4 bases; unmatched bases: 5. CDR1 is MDHEN, CDR2 SYDVKM, per germline. This CDR3 is built from 14 residues. The CDR3, as DNA: TGTGCCAGCAGAAGACAGGGGCAAAATCAGCCCCAGCATTTT. Protein sequence: CASRRQGQNQPQHF.

This clone is deemed medium-sized. The chain is built from TRBV19 and TRBJ2-7, with D possibly being TRBD2 (6 bases). The length of the CDR3 is 13 residues. V gave up 5 bases and J gave up 0 bases, with 8 bases separating them. Germline-derived CDR1 and CDR2 are LNHDA and SQIVND (reference sequence). The CDR3 sequence: CASSREPSYEQYF. For the CDR3, the DNA is TGTGCCAGTAGTCGGGAGCCCTCCTACGAGCAGTACTTC.

The gene calls are TRBV19 and TRBJ2-3; D is unclear. Trimming took 3 bases from V and 4 from J, leaving 2 bases between them. This CDR3 is 11 amino acids long. Germline CDR1 is LNHDA and CDR2 is SQIVND (reference sequence). Here the CDR3 DNA reads TGTGCCAGTAGTATGGCAGATACGCAGTATTTT. Its protein is CASSMADTQYF.

This clone came up once. The chain has TRBV5-1 and TRBJ1-1, with TRBD1 matching over 7 bases. This CDR3 has 13 residues. Germline V lookup: CDR1 SGHRS, CDR2 YFSETQ. After removal of 2 bases from V and 5 bases from J, the junction contained 3 bases not matched to a gene. The CDR3 sequence is CASSLLQGTEAFF. CDR3 coding DNA: TGCGCCAGCAGCTTACTACAGGGGACTGAAGCTTTCTTT. Based on the CDR3 plus reference TRBV5-1 and TRBJ1-1, the full variable domain is KAGVTQTPRYLIKTRGQQVTLSCSPISGHRSVSWYQQTPGQGLQFLFEYFSETQRNKGNFPGRFSGRQFSNSRSEMNVSTLELGDSALYLCASSLLQGTEAFFGQGTRLTVV.

The V and J genes are TRBV5-8 and TRBJ1-2; 7 nucleotides align to TRBD1. CDR3 length: 15 residues. Losses at the gene ends were 3 bases for V and 7 bases for J; bases not matched to a gene: 12. The germline gives CDR1 SGHTS, CDR2 YDEGEE. CDR3 region: CASSYSTGIGSGYTF. The CDR3 DNA reads as TGTGCCAGCAGCTACTCGACAGGGATCGGGAGTGGCTACACCTTC. Filled out from reference TRBV5-8 and TRBJ1-2, the complete variable domain reads EAGVTQSPTHLIKTRGQQATLRCSPISGHTSVYWYQQALGLGLQFLLWYDEGEERNRGNFPPRFSGRQFPNYSSELNVNALELEDSALYLCASSYSTGIGSGYTFGSGTRLTVV.

This clone was counted once. This chain connects TRBV6-5 to TRBJ2-5; TRBD1 matches at 7 bases. With V trimmed by 4 bases and J by 3 bases, 5 bases remained unmatched. Germline CDR1 MNHEY, CDR2 SVGAGI. CDR3 length: 14 amino acids. The CDR3 protein is CASSSWGQKETQYF. The CDR3 coding sequence is TGTGCCAGCAGTTCCTGGGGACAGAAAGAGACCCAGTACTTC.

V and J are TRBV6-1 and TRBJ2-7; 7 nucleotides line up with TRBD1. The CDR3 is 13 residues long. V dropped 6 bases and J dropped 0; count of bases not matched to a gene: 2. Germline V gene lookup returns CDR1 MNHNS and CDR2 SASEGT. As DNA, the CDR3 is TGTGCCAGCAGAGGACAGGCCTCCTACGAGCAGTACTTC. It codes for CASRGQASYEQYF.

By sample fraction, this clone is medium-sized. The chain links TRBV11-3 to TRBJ2-4, with TRBD2 identical over 16 bases. J was trimmed by 5 bases and V by 3 bases; bases with no gene match: 7. The length of the CDR3 is 18 residues. In germline, CDR1 is SGHNT, CDR2 YENEEA. The DNA of the CDR3 is TGTGCCAGCAGCTTCGTCTCCGGGACTAGCGGGAGGGAAAACATTCAGTACTTC. As protein: CASSFVSGTSGRENIQYF.

This clone was seen once. The DNA for the CDR3 is TGTGCCAGCAGTTTGGTGGGGGCGATGGAGCAGTACTTC. As protein: CASSLVGAMEQYF. This sequence joins TRBV6-5 and TRBJ2-7; weak D call: TRBD1 (6 bases). This CDR3 has 13 residues. CDR1 and CDR2 (germline): MNHEY, SVGAGI. The V gene lost 4 bases and the J gene lost 7 bases, with 14 bases spanning the gap.

The sample holds a few counts of this clone. This chain joins TRBV30 and TRBJ2-7; maybe TRBD1 (6 bases). The CDR3 has 14 residues. Per the germline V gene, CDR1 is GTSNPN and CDR2 is SVGIG (reference sequence). V was cut by 4 bases and J by 3 bases, with 16 bases left in between. CDR3 nucleotide sequence: TGTGCCTGGAAACCCCGGGACACCTTCTACGAGCAGTACTTC. Translated: CAWKPRDTFYEQYF.

This chain links TRBV27 with TRBJ2-1; 11 bases align to TRBD2. CDR3 length: 15 amino acids. Germline CDR1 reads MNHEY; CDR2 reads SMNVEV (reference sequence). Unmatched junction bases numbered 4, after V lost 0 bases and J lost 9 bases. CDR3 in amino acids: CASSLSLAGGAEQFF. Here the CDR3 DNA reads TGTGCCAGCAGTTTATCGCTAGCGGGAGGCGCTGAGCAGTTCTTC.

The chain is built from TRBV7-9 and TRBJ1-3, with D possibly being TRBD1 (5 bases). The V gene's germline CDR1 is SEHNR and CDR2 FQNEAQ (reference sequence). V was trimmed by 1 base and J by 3 bases, leaving 13 bases between them. The CDR3 length is 16 residues. DNA of the CDR3: TGTGCCAGCAGCTTAGGGCACAGTCAGGGTGGAAACACCATATATTTT. Its protein is CASSLGHSQGGNTIYF.

The V call is TRBV6-5, the J call TRBJ1-5, with a tentative D call TRBD1 (5 bases). This CDR3 is 13 amino acids long. V gave up 5 bases and J gave up 10 bases, with 15 bases separating them. Germline CDR1 is MNHEY and CDR2 is SVGAGI. The CDR3 sequence is CASSKRGGGPQHF. The CDR3 DNA follows: TGTGCCAGCAGTAAAAGGGGTGGCGGACCCCAGCATTTT.